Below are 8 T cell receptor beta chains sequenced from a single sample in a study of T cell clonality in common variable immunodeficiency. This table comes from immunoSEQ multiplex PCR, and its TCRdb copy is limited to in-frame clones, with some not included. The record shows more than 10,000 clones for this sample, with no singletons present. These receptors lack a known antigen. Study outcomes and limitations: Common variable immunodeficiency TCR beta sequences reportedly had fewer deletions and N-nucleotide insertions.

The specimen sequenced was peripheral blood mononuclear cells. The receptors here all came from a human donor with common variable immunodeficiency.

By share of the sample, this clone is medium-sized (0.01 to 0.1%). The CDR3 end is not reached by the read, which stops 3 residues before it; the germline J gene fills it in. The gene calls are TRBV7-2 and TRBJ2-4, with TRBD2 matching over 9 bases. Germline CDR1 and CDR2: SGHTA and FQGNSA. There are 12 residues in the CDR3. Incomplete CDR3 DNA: TGTGCCAGCAGCCCTAGCGGGGTAAAT. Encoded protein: CASSPSGVN. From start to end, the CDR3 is CASSPSGVNQYF.

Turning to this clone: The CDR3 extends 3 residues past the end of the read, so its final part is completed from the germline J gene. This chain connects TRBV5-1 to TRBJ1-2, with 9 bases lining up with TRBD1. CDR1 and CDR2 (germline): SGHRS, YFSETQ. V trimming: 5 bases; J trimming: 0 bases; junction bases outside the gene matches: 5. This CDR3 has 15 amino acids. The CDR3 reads CASRLGTGSNYGYTF. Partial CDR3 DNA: TGCGCCAGCAGGCTAGGGACAGGGTCTAACTATGGC.

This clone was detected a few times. CDR3: CASSARDAGFSPLHF. CDR3 DNA, as far as it was read: TGTGCCAGTAGTGCCCGAGACGCAGGGTTTTCGCCC. The rearrangement uses TRBV19 and TRBJ1-6, with D possibly matching TRBD1 (5 bases). The CDR3 end falls 3 residues outside the read, so it is completed with the germline J gene. CDR1 and CDR2 from the germline V gene are LNHDA and SQIVND (reference sequence). The CDR3 consists of 15 residues.

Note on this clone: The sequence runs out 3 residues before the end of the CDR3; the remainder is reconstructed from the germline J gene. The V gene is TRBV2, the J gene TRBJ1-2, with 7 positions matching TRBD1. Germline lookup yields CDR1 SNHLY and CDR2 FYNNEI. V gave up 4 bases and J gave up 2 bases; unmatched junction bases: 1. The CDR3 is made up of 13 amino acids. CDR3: CASSGGGNYGYTF. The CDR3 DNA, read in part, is TGTGCCAGCAGTGGAGGGGGCAACTATGGC.

The chain's CDR3 is CASSPSTGSQPQHF. Partial CDR3 DNA: TGTGCCAGCTCACCATCAACAGGGTCGCAGCCC. V is TRBV18 and J is TRBJ1-5, with TRBD1 as a possible D gene (6 bases). The read terminates 3 residues before the CDR3 end, so the remaining end is supplied by the germline J gene. CDR3 length: 14 amino acids. Germline V gene sequence: CDR1 KGHSH, CDR2 LQKENI. V shed 2 bases and J shed 7 bases, with 12 bases lying between them. Combining the CDR3 with reference TRBV18 and TRBJ1-5 gives the whole variable domain NAGVMQNPRHLVRRRGQEARLRCSPMKGHSHVYWYRQLPEEGLKFMVYLQKENIIDESGMPKERFSAEFPKEGPSILRIQQVVRGDSAAYFCASSPSTGSQPQHFGDGTRLSIL.

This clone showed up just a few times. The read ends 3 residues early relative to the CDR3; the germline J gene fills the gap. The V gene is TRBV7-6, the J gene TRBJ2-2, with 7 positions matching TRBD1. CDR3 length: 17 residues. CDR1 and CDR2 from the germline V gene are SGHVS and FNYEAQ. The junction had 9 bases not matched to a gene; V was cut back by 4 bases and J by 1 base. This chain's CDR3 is CASSSGLQGRNTGELFF. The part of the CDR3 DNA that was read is TGTGCCAGCAGCTCAGGTTTACAGGGGAGGAACACCGGGGAG. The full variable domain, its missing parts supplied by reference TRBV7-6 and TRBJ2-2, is GAGVSQSPRYKVTKRGQDVALRCDPISGHVSLYWYRQALGQGPEFLTYFNYEAQQDKSGLPNDRFSAERPEGSISTLTIQRTEQRDSAMYRCASSSGLQGRNTGELFFGEGSRLTVL.

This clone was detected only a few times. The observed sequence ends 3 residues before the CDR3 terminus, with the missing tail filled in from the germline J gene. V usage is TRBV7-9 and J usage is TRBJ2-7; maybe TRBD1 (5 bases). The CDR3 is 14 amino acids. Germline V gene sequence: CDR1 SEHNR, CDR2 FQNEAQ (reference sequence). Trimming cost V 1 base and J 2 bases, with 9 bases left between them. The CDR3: CASSLGTGTYEQYF. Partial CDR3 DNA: TGTGCCAGCAGCTTAGGTACAGGTACCTACGAG.

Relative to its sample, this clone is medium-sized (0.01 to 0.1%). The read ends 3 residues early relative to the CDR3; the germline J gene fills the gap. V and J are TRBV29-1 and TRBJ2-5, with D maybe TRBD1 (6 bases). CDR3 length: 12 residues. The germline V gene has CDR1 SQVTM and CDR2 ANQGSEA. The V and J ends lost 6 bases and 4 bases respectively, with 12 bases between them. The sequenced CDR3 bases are TGCAGCGTGGAGACAGGTTCAGAGACC. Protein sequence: CSVETGSET. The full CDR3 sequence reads CSVETGSETQYF.